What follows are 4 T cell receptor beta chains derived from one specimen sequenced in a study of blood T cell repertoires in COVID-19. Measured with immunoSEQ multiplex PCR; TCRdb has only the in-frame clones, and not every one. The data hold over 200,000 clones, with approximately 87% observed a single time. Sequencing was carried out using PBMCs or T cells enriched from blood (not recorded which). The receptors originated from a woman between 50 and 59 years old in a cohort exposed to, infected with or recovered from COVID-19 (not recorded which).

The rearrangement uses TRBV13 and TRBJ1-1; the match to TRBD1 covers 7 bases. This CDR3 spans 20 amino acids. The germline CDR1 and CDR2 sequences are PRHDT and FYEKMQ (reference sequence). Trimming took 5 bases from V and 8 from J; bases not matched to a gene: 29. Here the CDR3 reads CASSRSYPRQGSWGPPEAFF. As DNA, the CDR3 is TGTGCCAGCAGCCGTTCCTACCCGCGACAGGGCAGTTGGGGTCCCCCAGAAGCTTTCTTT.

The CDR3 nucleotides read TGTGCCAGCAGTTCACTGGACAGCTATGGCTACACCTTC. Translated, it gives CASSSLDSYGYTF. The chain has TRBV6-5 and TRBJ1-2, with D possibly matching TRBD1 (6 bases). The CDR3 loop spans 13 amino acids. V lost 4 bases and J lost 4, with 10 bases in between. The germline V gene encodes CDR1 MNHEY and CDR2 SVGAGI.

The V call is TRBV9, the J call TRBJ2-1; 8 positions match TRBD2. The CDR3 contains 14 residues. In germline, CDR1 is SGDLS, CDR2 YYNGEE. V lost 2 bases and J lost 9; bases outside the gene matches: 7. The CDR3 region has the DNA TGTGCCAGCAGCGTGGCGGGGGGCACCTTTGAGCAGTTCTTC. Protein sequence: CASSVAGGTFEQFF.

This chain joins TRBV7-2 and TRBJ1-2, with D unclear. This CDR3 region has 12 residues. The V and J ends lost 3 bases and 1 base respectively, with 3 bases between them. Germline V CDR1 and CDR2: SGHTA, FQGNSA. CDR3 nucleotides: TGTGCCAGCAGCTTTAGTAACTATGGCTACACCTTC. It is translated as CASSFSNYGYTF.